This TCR beta chain was observed in a study of CD8+ T cells in alopecia areata. About the research overall: Tofacitinib administration to treated patients was oral, at 5 to 10 mg twice daily. The duration of tofacitinib was 6 to 18 months, with 6 months off drug afterward.

Looked up from germline, CDR1 is SGHAT and CDR2 is FQDESV (reference sequence). This CDR3 contains 16 residues. The V and J ends lost 5 bases and 0 bases respectively, with 11 bases between them. The investigators collected lesional scalp punch biopsies and peripheral blood from alopecia areata patients. Extracted RNA was reverse transcribed into cDNA, the sequencing template. Clones were sequenced by immunoSEQ multiplex PCR, and TCRdb holds only the in-frame ones, with some missing. The data hold more than 200,000 clones, with roughly two thirds observed a single time. General study points: The study found higher clonality in lesional than normal scalp, especially in alopecia totalis/universalis.

In regard to this clone: Its antigen is as yet unknown.

The sequence was collected from a human donor with alopecia areata. This chain uses TRBV11-1 with TRBJ2-6; maybe TRBD2 (5 bases). This sample comprised CD4+ T cells sorted from blood, obtained at week 0. In DNA, the CDR3 is TGTGCCAGCAGCCCCCCTGGGAGCTCTGGGGCCAACGTCCTGACTTTC. This encodes CASSPPGSSGANVLTF.